This T cell receptor beta chain stems from a study of blood T cell repertoires in COVID-19. Study-level background: The study drew acute and convalescent COVID-19 samples from the United States, Italy and Spain. Sample material is recorded as cDNA or gDNA derived from T cells, B-cell-depleted T cells, or PBMCs.

In the original workflow: It was from reference gene primer amplification that nucleated cell counts were estimated. Here immunoSEQ multiplex PCR was the method, and the copy in TCRdb shows in-frame clones only, minus some. The V and J calls and clone size come from that table; D and trimming were worked out from the DNA. Seen here are roughly 220,000 clones, about 80% observed once, and the top ten hold roughly 2.4%. There are 15 residues in the CDR3. Germline V CDR1 and CDR2: MGHRA, YSYEKL. The germline V and J ends were trimmed by 0 bases and 3 bases, with 12 bases remaining between them. There are a few counts of this clone.

The genes are TRBV4-1 and TRBJ2-7; maybe TRBD2 (6 bases). The sequenced material came from peripheral blood. This clonotype originated in a woman aged 55-75 years with acute or convalescent COVID-19. The CDR3 is CASSQDWRERYEQYF. The CDR3 DNA reads as TGCGCCAGCAGCCAAGATTGGAGGGAGCGCTACGAGCAGTACTTC.